One and the same sample provided the 16 T cell receptor beta chains below, sequenced in a study of cytomegalovirus exposure and HLA in healthy donors. Primers: 60 Vbeta forward and 13 Jbeta reverse. Here immunoSEQ multiplex PCR was the method, and the copy in TCRdb shows in-frame clones only, minus some. This table has about 140,000 clones, over 65% appearing once. Sequenced sample: PBMCs. These receptors all stem from a male donor in good health and CMV-seronegative.

The rearrangement uses TRBV4-1 and TRBJ2-1, with no clear D. V was pared by 1 base and J by 2 bases, with 12 bases between. Germline V CDR1 and CDR2: MGHRA, YSYEKL. The CDR3 consists of 16 residues. CDR3 loop: CASSQVPTNPYNEQFF. The CDR3 DNA is TGCGCCAGCAGCCAAGTCCCTACTAACCCCTACAATGAGCAGTTCTTC.

The chain recombines TRBV6-1 with TRBJ2-7, with 8 bases fitting TRBD1. Losses at the gene ends were 7 bases for V and 2 bases for J; bases not matched to a gene: 4. Germline CDR1 reads MNHNS; CDR2 reads SASEGT. This CDR3 is 13 amino acids long. The CDR3 nucleotides read TGTGCCAGCATCGGCAGGGGGCCCTACGAGCAGTACTTC. This encodes CASIGRGPYEQYF.

V gene TRBV2 combines with J gene TRBJ2-7; weak D call: TRBD1 (5 bases). The CDR3 sequence is 13 residues long. Germline lookup yields CDR1 SNHLY and CDR2 FYNNEI. CDR3 DNA: TGTGGAAGCAGGGCGAAGGGGATCTACGAGCAGTACTTC. Translated, it gives CGSRAKGIYEQYF.

The DNA for the CDR3 is TGTGCCACCAGCAGAGAACCCACAGGGTCCTCGAATTCACCCCTCCACTTT. Translation gives CATSREPTGSSNSPLHF. The V gene is TRBV15, the J gene TRBJ1-6, with a tentative D call TRBD1 (6 bases). The ends were cut back, 0 bases at V and 7 bases at J, with 16 bases in the middle. The germline V gene has CDR1 LNHNV and CDR2 YYDKDF (reference sequence). The CDR3 spans 17 residues.

Only a few counts were recorded for this clone. The chain carries TRBV30 and TRBJ2-7; TRBD2 matches at 8 bases. The CDR3 runs 13 residues. Germline CDR1 reads GTSNPN; CDR2 reads SVGIG (reference sequence). V gave up 3 bases and J gave up 4 bases; unmatched junction bases: 5. The CDR3 loop is CAWSHGGVYEQYF. In DNA form, the CDR3 reads TGTGCCTGGAGCCACGGGGGGGTTTACGAGCAGTACTTC.

In this sample, this clone turned up a few times. The chain joins TRBV9 to TRBJ2-3; D unclear. The V end was cut by 3 bases, the J end by 4 bases, with 6 bases between. The CDR3 is 12 amino acids. CDR1 is SGDLS, CDR2 YYNGEE, per germline. The DNA for the CDR3 is TGTGCCAGCAGCGCCTACGCAGATACGCAGTATTTT. Its protein is CASSAYADTQYF.

The table lists this clone with a few counts. The gene calls are TRBV7-2 and TRBJ2-7, with TRBD1 identical over 8 bases. The CDR3 has 12 amino acids. From germline, CDR1 is SGHTA and CDR2 FQGNSA. V was clipped by 5 bases and J by 7 bases; unmatched bases: 4. CDR3 sequence: CASSKRQGEQYF. Written as DNA, the CDR3 is TGTGCCAGCAGCAAACGACAGGGGGAGCAGTACTTC.

This clone was seen more than once but under ten times. The rearrangement links TRBV10-3 to TRBJ1-1, with 7 bases matching TRBD1. The J segment lost 3 bases and the V segment lost 6 bases, leaving 7 bases of the junction unmatched. CDR3 length: 14 amino acids. The germline gives CDR1 ENHRY, CDR2 SYGVKD. This CDR3 reads CAISLTGQDTEAFF. The CDR3 region has the DNA TGTGCCATCAGCTTGACAGGGCAGGACACTGAAGCTTTCTTT.

The V and J genes are TRBV27 and TRBJ1-1, with 7 bases aligning to TRBD1. This CDR3 has 15 residues. With 5 bases clipped from V and 1 base from J, the junction kept 7 bases outside the gene matches. Looked up from germline, CDR1 is MNHEY and CDR2 is SMNVEV (reference sequence). The CDR3 protein is CASSKHRGGNTEAFF. CDR3 bases: TGTGCCAGCAGTAAGCACAGGGGCGGGAACACTGAAGCTTTCTTT.

V usage is TRBV5-8 and J usage is TRBJ1-1, with unresolved D. The CDR3 is 16 residues long. V was cut by 0 bases and J by 1 base, with 13 bases left in between. Germline-derived CDR1 and CDR2 are SGHTS and YDEGEE. For the CDR3, the DNA is TGTGCCAGCAGCTTGGCGGCTAGCAGGCCGAACACTGAAGCTTTCTTT. Translating it yields CASSLAASRPNTEAFF.

The chain employs TRBV10-3 and TRBJ1-1, with D possibly TRBD1 on 6 matching bases. Per germline, CDR1 ENHRY and CDR2 SYGVKD. V gave up 3 bases and J gave up 3 bases, with 14 bases separating them. This CDR3 comprises 15 residues. CDR3 nucleotide sequence: TGTGCCATCAGTGACGGGGGGGGCGCCGACACTGAAGCTTTCTTT. Translation gives CAISDGGGADTEAFF.

The V gene is TRBV2, the J gene TRBJ2-1; perhaps TRBD1 as D (5 bases). This CDR3 has 14 amino acids. Germline lookup yields CDR1 SNHLY and CDR2 FYNNEI. Trimming pared 7 bases from V and 6 bases from J, leaving 16 bases between. Written as DNA, the CDR3 is TGTGCCAGCAAGGTTCGCCAGGGTTCCAATGAGCAGTTCTTC. Translating gives CASKVRQGSNEQFF. Looking up the rest from reference TRBV2 and TRBJ2-1 gives the full variable domain: EPEVTQTPSHQVTQMGQEVILRCVPISNHLYFYWYRQILGQKVEFLVSFYNNEISEKSEIFDDQFSVERPDGSNFTLKIRSTKLEDSAMYFCASKVRQGSNEQFFGPGTRLTVL.

This chain connects TRBV5-6 to TRBJ1-1, with TRBD1 matching over 9 bases. CDR3 length equals 15 residues. Per the germline V gene, CDR1 is SGHDT and CDR2 is YYEEEE. The V gene end was trimmed by 0 bases and the J gene end by 6 bases; junction bases not matched to a gene: 6. The chain's CDR3 is CASSLAGTGIPEAFF. CDR3 sequence (DNA): TGTGCCAGCAGCTTGGCCGGGACAGGGATCCCTGAAGCTTTCTTT.

This chain connects TRBV7-2 to TRBJ2-1; 10 nucleotides line up with TRBD2. This CDR3 comprises 17 residues. CDR1 and CDR2 (germline): SGHTA, FQGNSA. J was trimmed by 7 bases and V by 1 base; bases with no gene match: 10. The CDR3 sequence is CASSLVPSSGSKNEQFF. CDR3 sequence (DNA): TGTGCCAGCAGCTTAGTCCCCTCTAGCGGGAGTAAAAATGAGCAGTTCTTC.

This clone was detected a few times. Additional DNA sequences in this sample encode the identical CDR3. The V and J genes are TRBV9 and TRBJ1-2; possibly TRBD1 for D (5 bases). This CDR3 is built from 13 residues. V was shortened by 0 bases and J by 2 bases, with 5 bases between the two germline ends. Per the germline V gene, CDR1 is SGDLS and CDR2 is YYNGEE. CDR3 residues: CASSVDRNYGYTF. CDR3 DNA: TGTGCCAGCAGCGTAGACAGGAACTATGGCTACACCTTC.

A note on this clone: The junction and the germline gene differ at one end; a read error may be behind it. V usage is TRBV7-7 and J usage is TRBJ2-1; 7 bases are shared with TRBD1. The CDR3 contains 13 residues. Germline CDR1 is SSHAT and CDR2 is FNYEAQ (reference sequence). CDR3 in amino acids: CASSLDRESEQFF. Here the CDR3 DNA reads TGTGCTAGCAGCTTAGACAGGGAATCTGAGCAGTTCTTC.